These T cell receptor beta chains were read from a single sample in a study of blood T cell repertoires in COVID-19. Sequencing used immunoSEQ multiplex PCR; TCRdb keeps in-frame clones, though not all of them. The sample has 300,000 to 400,000 clones; 89% are singletons. The material sequenced was peripheral blood. All receptors come from a woman aged 30 to 39 with COVID-19, enrolled during active disease. Each CDR3 is given with its conserved first and last residue. The D gene is left open where the match is weak. Not every row has a clone size; where given, it reads once, few, many or a size class.

length: 14
V: TRBV11-3
D: TRBD1
J: TRBJ1-2
size: .
CDR3: CASSLGPTGYGYTF
DNA: TGTGCCAGCAGCTTAGGCCCGACAGGGTACGGCTACACCTTC

length: 16
V: TRBV4-2
D: TRBD2
J: TRBJ2-3
size: .
CDR3: CASSQGLAGATDTQYF
DNA: TGTGCCAGCAGCCAGGGACTAGCGGGGGCCACAGATACGCAGTATTTT

length: 14
V: TRBV5-1
D: .
J: TRBJ1-3
size: .
CDR3: CASKVGEPGNTIYF
DNA: TGCGCCAGCAAAGTTGGGGAGCCCGGAAACACCATATATTTT

length: 14
V: TRBV18
D: .
J: TRBJ2-5
size: .
CDR3: CASSPSATEETQYF
DNA: TGTGCCAGCTCACCATCCGCGACAGAAGAGACCCAGTACTTC

length: 13
V: TRBV18
D: .
J: TRBJ1-5
size: .
CDR3: CASGRGSNQPQHF
DNA: TGTGCCAGCGGCCGAGGAAGCAATCAGCCCCAGCATTTT

length: 14
V: TRBV28
D: .
J: TRBJ2-7
size: .
CDR3: CASSFPQDSGEQYF
DNA: TGTGCCAGCAGTTTCCCCCAGGATTCCGGAGAGCAGTACTTC

length: 13
V: TRBV19
D: TRBD1
J: TRBJ1-1
size: .
CDR3: CASSRGLNTEAFF
DNA: TGTGCCAGTAGCAGGGGGCTGAACACTGAAGCTTTCTTT

length: 12
V: TRBV3-1/TRBV3-2
D: .
J: TRBJ1-5
size: .
CDR3: CASSQGNQPQHF
DNA: TGTGCCAGCAGTCAGGGGAATCAGCCCCAGCATTTT

length: 13
V: TRBV19
D: TRBD1
J: TRBJ2-3
size: .
CDR3: CASSTTGPDTQYF
DNA: TGTGCCAGTAGTACGACAGGGCCAGATACGCAGTATTTT

length: 14
V: TRBV10-1
D: TRBD1
J: TRBJ1-1
size: .
CDR3: CASSEETGRGEAFF
DNA: TGCGCCAGCAGTGAGGAGACAGGGAGAGGAGAAGCTTTCTTT

length: 14
V: TRBV19
D: .
J: TRBJ2-3
size: .
CDR3: CASSPGVLTDTQYF
DNA: TGTGCCAGTAGTCCGGGAGTGCTCACAGATACGCAGTATTTT

length: 15
V: TRBV6-2/TRBV6-3
D: TRBD2
J: TRBJ2-5
size: .
CDR3: CASSYPRGTQETQYF
DNA: TGTGCCAGCAGTTACCCGCGGGGGACCCAAGAGACCCAGTACTTC

length: 14
V: TRBV24-1
D: .
J: TRBJ2-2
size: few
CDR3: CATSDYRDTGELFF
DNA: TGTGCCACCAGTGACTACAGGGACACCGGGGAGCTGTTTTTT

length: 16
V: TRBV7-2
D: TRBD1
J: TRBJ2-2
size: .
CDR3: CASSLLGTDNTGELFF
DNA: TGTGCCAGCAGCTTACTAGGGACAGATAACACCGGGGAGCTGTTTTTT

length: 12
V: TRBV5-6
D: .
J: TRBJ1-3
size: .
CDR3: CASSFLGNTIYF
DNA: TGTGCCAGCAGCTTCCTCGGAAACACCATATATTTT

length: 19
V: TRBV24-1
D: TRBD2
J: TRBJ2-5
size: .
CDR3: CATSDESGTSGSRRETQYF
DNA: TGTGCCACCAGTGACGAATCCGGGACTAGCGGGAGCAGGAGAGAGACCCAGTACTTC

length: 12
V: TRBV19
D: .
J: TRBJ2-3
size: .
CDR3: CASSIDNSPQYF
DNA: TGTGCCAGTAGTATAGATAACAGCCCGCAGTATTTT

length: 15
V: TRBV7-2
D: TRBD1
J: TRBJ1-2
size: .
CDR3: CASSAAGTGDYGYTF
DNA: TGTGCCAGCAGCGCGGCCGGGACAGGGGACTATGGCTACACCTTC

length: 15
V: TRBV6-6
D: TRBD1
J: TRBJ1-5
size: .
CDR3: CATRGDSLSNQPQHF
DNA: TGTGCCACCAGGGGGGACAGCCTTAGCAATCAGCCCCAGCATTTT

length: 15
V: TRBV6-5
D: .
J: TRBJ1-3
size: .
CDR3: CASSLGGGPGNTIYF
DNA: TGTGCCAGCAGTCTAGGGGGGGGTCCTGGAAACACCATATATTTT

length: 15
V: TRBV21-1
D: .
J: TRBJ2-1
size: .
CDR3: CASSKVGGSYNEQFF
DNA: TGTGCCAGCAGCAAAGTGGGCGGGAGCTACAATGAGCAGTTCTTC

length: 14
V: TRBV2
D: TRBD1
J: TRBJ1-1
size: .
CDR3: CASGAGTGVTEAFF
DNA: TGTGCCAGCGGTGCCGGGACAGGGGTCACTGAAGCTTTCTTT

length: 15
V: TRBV5-1
D: .
J: TRBJ2-5
size: .
CDR3: CASSLATGRVETQYF
DNA: TGCGCCAGCAGCTTGGCTACAGGGAGGGTGGAGACCCAGTACTTC

length: 15
V: TRBV3-1/TRBV3-2
D: TRBD2
J: TRBJ2-7
size: .
CDR3: CASSRLVAGPYEQYF
DNA: TGTGCCAGCAGCCGGCTGGTAGCGGGGCCCTACGAGCAGTACTTC

length: 13
V: TRBV29-1
D: .
J: TRBJ1-1
size: few
CDR3: CSVSGVGDTEAFF
DNA: TGCAGCGTTTCAGGGGTGGGGGACACTGAAGCTTTCTTT

length: 14
V: TRBV28
D: .
J: TRBJ1-2
size: .
CDR3: CASRGRGGPYGYTF
DNA: TGTGCCAGCCGGGGACGGGGGGGGCCTTATGGCTACACCTTC

length: 13
V: TRBV6-5
D: TRBD1
J: TRBJ1-3
size: .
CDR3: CASSQGAGNTIYF
DNA: TGTGCCAGCAGCCAGGGGGCGGGAAACACCATATATTTT

length: 16
V: TRBV12-2
D: .
J: TRBJ1-1
size: .
CDR3: CASRCPTGAKNTEAFF
DNA: TGTGCAAGTCGCTGCCCTACAGGGGCCAAGAACACTGAAGCTTTCTTT

length: 15
V: TRBV19
D: TRBD1
J: TRBJ1-5
size: .
CDR3: CASSIGTGGHQPQHF
DNA: TGTGCCAGTAGTATAGGGACAGGGGGACATCAGCCCCAGCATTTT

length: 13
V: TRBV4-3
D: .
J: TRBJ2-1
size: .
CDR3: CASSQDRSNEQFF
DNA: TGCGCCAGCAGCCAAGATCGGAGCAATGAGCAGTTCTTC

length: 15
V: TRBV6-5
D: TRBD2
J: TRBJ2-3
size: .
CDR3: CASTKTSGGADTQYF
DNA: TGTGCCAGCACTAAAACTAGCGGGGGGGCAGATACGCAGTATTTT

length: 13
V: TRBV6-5
D: .
J: TRBJ2-5
size: .
CDR3: CASSLQGQETQYF
DNA: TGTGCCAGCAGTCTGCAGGGACAAGAGACCCAGTACTTC

length: 15
V: TRBV5-1
D: .
J: TRBJ2-1
size: .
CDR3: CASSLVQGVTNEQFF
DNA: TGCGCCAGCAGCTTGGTACAGGGAGTAACCAATGAGCAGTTCTTC

length: 16
V: TRBV29-1
D: TRBD2
J: TRBJ2-1
size: .
CDR3: CSVEDPRVGGYNEQFF
DNA: TGCAGCGTTGAAGATCCCCGAGTGGGGGGGTACAATGAGCAGTTCTTC

length: 15
V: TRBV7-8
D: TRBD2
J: TRBJ2-1
size: once
CDR3: CASRYPGLAGEEQFF
DNA: TGTGCCAGCAGATATCCGGGACTAGCGGGGGAGGAGCAGTTCTTC

length: 14
V: TRBV10-3
D: TRBD1
J: TRBJ2-7
size: .
CDR3: CAISGDRGQDEQYF
DNA: TGTGCCATCAGTGGCGACAGGGGGCAAGACGAGCAGTACTTC

length: 16
V: TRBV7-2
D: TRBD2
J: TRBJ2-5
size: few
CDR3: CASSLGVAGGQETQYF
DNA: TGTGCCAGCAGCTTAGGGGTAGCGGGGGGGCAAGAGACCCAGTACTTC

length: 15
V: TRBV6-2/TRBV6-3
D: .
J: TRBJ1-5
size: .
CDR3: CASSYSEGFAQPQHF
DNA: TGTGCCAGCAGTTACTCGGAGGGTTTTGCTCAGCCCCAGCATTTT

length: 16
V: TRBV28
D: .
J: TRBJ1-5
size: .
CDR3: CASSYSGRDSNQPQHF
DNA: TGTGCCAGCAGTTATAGTGGACGGGATAGCAATCAGCCCCAGCATTTT

length: 15
V: TRBV15
D: TRBD2
J: TRBJ2-1
size: .
CDR3: CATSRARGGGDEQFF
DNA: TGTGCCACCAGCAGGGCCCGGGGGGGAGGCGATGAGCAGTTCTTC

length: 15
V: TRBV9
D: TRBD2
J: TRBJ2-3
size: .
CDR3: CASSVGSGGTDTQYF
DNA: TGTGCCAGCAGCGTAGGATCGGGGGGGACAGATACGCAGTATTTT

length: 17
V: TRBV11-2
D: TRBD2
J: TRBJ2-1
size: .
CDR3: CASSTRALAGNYNEQFF
DNA: TGTGCCAGCAGCACCCGGGCCCTAGCGGGAAATTACAATGAGCAGTTCTTC

length: 14
V: TRBV7-2
D: .
J: TRBJ2-5
size: .
CDR3: CASSPALGRETQYF
DNA: TGTGCCAGCAGCCCCGCCCTGGGGCGGGAGACCCAGTACTTC

length: 15
V: TRBV19
D: TRBD1
J: TRBJ1-2
size: .
CDR3: CASSRQPGQGYGYTF
DNA: TGTGCCAGTAGTCGACAACCGGGACAGGGTTATGGCTACACCTTC

length: 16
V: TRBV4-3
D: .
J: TRBJ1-2
size: .
CDR3: CASSQDRMAGLYGYTF
DNA: TGCGCCAGCAGCCAAGATCGGATGGCGGGTCTCTATGGCTACACCTTC

length: 12
V: TRBV29-1
D: .
J: TRBJ2-1
size: .
CDR3: CSVAWRKNEQFF
DNA: TGCAGCGTTGCGTGGCGGAAGAATGAGCAGTTCTTC

length: 15
V: TRBV2
D: .
J: TRBJ2-1
size: .
CDR3: CASSRDLSSYNEQFF
DNA: TGTGCCAGCAGCCGGGACTTAAGCTCCTACAATGAGCAGTTCTTC

length: 14
V: TRBV24-1
D: .
J: TRBJ1-1
size: .
CDR3: CATRATGQSAEAFF
DNA: TGTGCCACCAGAGCTACAGGGCAAAGCGCTGAAGCTTTCTTT

length: 16
V: TRBV4-1
D: .
J: TRBJ1-5
size: .
CDR3: CASSQTSDRSYQPQHF
DNA: TGCGCCAGCAGCCAGACGTCGGACAGATCATATCAGCCCCAGCATTTT

length: 13
V: TRBV5-1
D: TRBD1
J: TRBJ1-2
size: .
CDR3: CASSGQGANGYTF
DNA: TGCGCCAGCTCCGGGCAGGGGGCGAATGGCTACACCTTC